The following is a TCR beta chain sequence with its context. This record comes from a study of blood T cell repertoires in COVID-19. Authors' analysis steps: Scientists estimated how many nucleated cells there were by amplifying reference gene primers. Method: immunoSEQ multiplex PCR; TCRdb's copy keeps in-frame clones and lacks some. V and J calls and clone size are as listed in that table; D and trimming were resolved from the DNA. Of about 300,000 clones in the sample, 70% to 85% are singletons; the top ten hold roughly 1.5%. Specimen: peripheral blood. This receptor was taken from a human donor with COVID-19, enrolled during active disease. The donor label of this sample is uncertain.

CDR3 protein: CSASKTSDSYEQYF. In DNA form, the CDR3 reads TGCAGTGCTAGTAAGACTAGCGACTCCTACGAGCAGTACTTC. V gene TRBV20-1 combines with J gene TRBJ2-7, with 8 positions matching TRBD2. Germline values: CDR1 DFQATT, CDR2 SNEGSKA (reference sequence). V lost 3 bases and J lost 0; bases outside the gene matches: 4. The CDR3 has 14 amino acids.